This T cell receptor (beta chain) was documented in a study of shared clonotypes between healthy human individuals. Findings of the study overall: Naive subsets tended to show greater estimated richness than memory subsets.

Assay execution proceeded at the deep level. The protocol was immunoSEQ multiplex PCR, while the TCRdb copy is restricted to in-frame clones and leaves out a portion. The sample lists 1.4 million to 1.5 million clones, more than 95% occurring once. The donors were adults (healthy and HIV-negative) with no recent acute infections or vaccinations. Memory CD4+ cells were the fraction left after CD45RA+ naive selection. Comments on this clone: The antigen is not known.

The origin of this receptor is a man between 25 and 39 years old in good health. The material sequenced was naive CD4+ T cells sorted from blood. Stated subset: CD45RA+ positively selected.

CDR3 in amino acids: CASRGGYEQYF. The CDR3 region has the DNA TGTGCCAGCCGGGGGGGCTACGAGCAGTACTTC. The rearrangement joins TRBV6-4 to TRBJ2-7; TRBD2 matches at 8 bases. Germline values: CDR1 MRHNA, CDR2 SNTAGT. Trimming at V came to 8 bases and at J to 3 bases, leaving 0 bases not matched to a gene. CDR3 size: 11 residues.